Listed below are T cell receptor beta chains from one sample, sequenced in a study of beta chain features in type 1 diabetes. Profiling relied on immunoSEQ multiplex PCR, and the TCRdb table lists in-frame clones only, not all of them. Among roughly 370,000 clones listed, roughly 14% were seen once. The material sequenced was naive CD4+ T cells from blood. Receptor source: a man in his thirties or forties in good health. The CDR3 runs from the conserved cysteine through the conserved F or W. Fields, in order: D gene, V gene, J gene, clone size, CDR3 protein, CDR3 DNA. The D gene is left open where the match is weak. Only some rows state a clone size, as once, few, many or a class for expanded clones.

NA	TRBV6-1	TRBJ2-7	few	CASGEWGPYEQYF	TGTGCCAGCGGGGAATGGGGACCCTACGAGCAGTACTTC
TRBD1	TRBV9	TRBJ1-2	few	CASSVEPTGNYGYTF	TGTGCCAGCAGCGTAGAACCGACAGGGAACTATGGCTACACCTTC
NA	TRBV5-1	TRBJ1-6	few	CASSLSGAVDSPLHF	TGCGCCAGCAGCTTGAGTGGAGCAGTTGACTCACCCCTCCACTTT
TRBD1	TRBV27	TRBJ2-7	few	CASSAEQGSWQYF	TGTGCCAGCAGTGCGGAACAGGGGTCGTGGCAGTACTTC
NA	TRBV5-1	TRBJ1-1	few	CASSLYPGLNTEAFF	TGCGCCAGCAGCTTGTATCCCGGATTGAACACTGAAGCTTTCTTT
NA	TRBV13	TRBJ1-5	NA	CASSLGDQPQHF	TGTGCCAGCAGCTTAGGCGATCAGCCCCAGCATTTT
NA	TRBV30	TRBJ1-1	many	CACGTQSAEAFF	TGTGCCTGTGGTACACAGTCGGCTGAAGCTTTCTTT
TRBD1	TRBV10-3	TRBJ2-2	few	CAARQGANTGELFF	TGTGCCGCTAGGCAGGGGGCGAACACCGGGGAGCTGTTTTTT
NA	TRBV6-6	TRBJ1-1	few	CASLWQNTEAFF	TGTGCCAGCCTCTGGCAGAACACTGAAGCTTTCTTT
TRBD2	TRBV14	TRBJ2-1	NA	CASSPLGLAGEINEQFF	TGTGCCAGCAGCCCACTGGGACTAGCGGGAGAAATTAATGAGCAGTTCTTC
NA	TRBV2	TRBJ2-1	NA	CASSETSSSYNEQFF	TGTGCCAGCAGTGAAACCTCCAGCTCCTACAATGAGCAGTTCTTC
NA	TRBV5-4	TRBJ1-2	NA	CASSSQGTGGYTF	TGTGCCAGCAGCTCCCAGGGAACAGGGGGCTACACCTTC
TRBD2	TRBV19	TRBJ2-1	few	CASSASGYRNEQFF	TGTGCCAGTAGTGCTAGCGGGTACCGCAATGAGCAGTTCTTC
TRBD2	TRBV25-1	TRBJ2-1	once	CASSDNHGGALNEQFF	TGTGCCAGCAGTGACAACCACGGGGGGGCCCTAAATGAGCAGTTCTTC
TRBD1	TRBV19	TRBJ2-4	NA	CASSIVGQNNIQYF	TGTGCCAGTAGTATAGTGGGACAGAATAACATTCAGTACTTC
TRBD1	TRBV27	TRBJ2-2	few	CASSSGTGDTGELFF	TGTGCCAGCAGTTCGGGGACAGGGGACACCGGGGAGCTGTTTTTT
NA	TRBV9	TRBJ1-2	NA	CASNPLGGYYGYTF	TGTGCCAGCAACCCGCTAGGGGGATACTATGGCTACACCTTC
TRBD1	TRBV27	TRBJ2-7	NA	CASSPGQLKSSYEQYF	TGTGCCAGCAGCCCGGGACAGCTCAAGAGCTCCTACGAGCAGTACTTC
TRBD1	TRBV7-3	TRBJ2-5	NA	CASSRGDRVAQETQYF	TGTGCCAGCAGCAGAGGGGACAGGGTGGCCCAAGAGACCCAGTACTTC
NA	TRBV25-1	TRBJ2-5	NA	CASSEQDYGEQYF	TGTGCCAGCAGTGAGCAGGACTATGGGGAGCAGTACTTC
TRBD1	TRBV30	TRBJ1-5	few	CAWTTGGNQPQHF	TGTGCCTGGACTACAGGGGGCAATCAGCCCCAGCATTTT
NA	TRBV7-9	TRBJ2-5	few	CASSFATIGGTQYF	TGTGCCAGCAGCTTCGCTACTATTGGCGGGACCCAGTACTTC
NA	TRBV27	TRBJ1-1	NA	CASSPRTDLGNTEAFF	TGTGCCAGCAGTCCTAGGACAGATCTCGGGAACACTGAAGCTTTCTTT
TRBD2	TRBV19	TRBJ2-3	few	CASSTPRLAGDRDTQYF	TGTGCCAGTAGTACCCCTAGACTAGCGGGAGATAGAGATACGCAGTATTTT